This T cell receptor (beta chain) was observed in a study of blood T cell repertoires in COVID-19. Original handling: Reference gene primer amplification gave nucleated cell count estimates. The table came from immunoSEQ multiplex PCR; TCRdb's copy has only in-frame clones and leaves some out. V and J calls and clone size are as listed in that table; D and trimming were resolved from the DNA. This sample has about 88,000 clones, with more than 90% found just once. V was clipped by 1 base and J by 0 bases, with 17 bases between them. This CDR3 has 18 amino acids. CDR1 and CDR2 (germline): LGHDT, YNNKEL (reference sequence).

The chain combines TRBV3-1 (or the pseudogene TRBV3-2) with TRBJ2-3, with D possibly matching TRBD1 (6 bases). This TCR came from a man between 60 and 75 years old with acute or convalescent COVID-19. The sequencing input was peripheral blood. The CDR3 loop reads CASSQGPSGQPSTDTQYF. The CDR3 DNA follows: TGTGCCAGCAGCCAAGGGCCCTCCGGACAGCCTAGCACAGATACGCAGTATTTT.